These 32 T cell receptor beta chains came from one sample sequenced in a study of T cells in Graves' hyperthyroidism and ophthalmopathy. The investigators amplified TCR beta CDR3 regions from RNA transcripts. First-round RT-PCR with HTBI primers amplified the TCR CDR3 region. In TCRdb, the multiplex PCR reads were re-called with MiXCR into one record per CDR3 protein. Among a few hundred thousand distinct CDR3 sequences listed, roughly 45% were seen once. Sequenced: peripheral blood or thyroid tissue (not recorded which). Every receptor here comes from an adult woman with Graves' disease, either hyperthyroidism or ophthalmopathy (not recorded which).

The chain links TRBV10-1 to TRBJ2-1; 9 bases line up with TRBD1. The CDR3 consists of 13 residues. V shed 6 bases and J 7 bases; nucleotides not matched to a gene: 4. Germline values: CDR1 WNHNN, CDR2 SYGVQD (reference sequence). CDR3 in amino acids: CASSRDRVNEQFF. CDR3 nucleotides: TGCGCCAGCAGCCGGGACAGGGTGAATGAGCAGTTCTTC.

This chain joins TRBV7-6 and TRBJ2-2; 12 bases match TRBD1. The V gene end was trimmed by 4 bases and the J gene end by 0 bases; junction bases not matched to a gene: 3. Germline V lookup: CDR1 SGHVS, CDR2 FNYEAQ. The CDR3 sequence is 17 residues long. DNA of the CDR3: TGTGCCAGCAGCTGGGACAGGGGGCGTACGAACACCGGGGAGCTGTTTTTT. Encoded protein: CASSWDRGRTNTGELFF.

This chain connects TRBV2 to TRBJ1-3; possibly TRBD1 for D (5 bases). The CDR3 loop spans 15 amino acids. In germline, CDR1 is SNHLY, CDR2 FYNNEI. Trimming stripped 1 base from V and 4 bases from J, with 11 bases between. CDR3 loop: CASSEGGVAGNTIYF. The CDR3 region has the DNA TGTGCCAGCAGTGAAGGGGGGGTGGCGGGAAACACCATATATTTT. Together with reference TRBV2 and TRBJ1-3, the CDR3 gives the full variable domain: EPEVTQTPSHQVTQMGQEVILRCVPISNHLYFYWYRQILGQKVEFLVSFYNNEISEKSEIFDDQFSVERPDGSNFTLKIRSTKLEDSAMYFCASSEGGVAGNTIYFGEGSWLTVV.

This clonotype was found many times. The rearrangement uses TRBV6-5 and TRBJ1-1, with D unresolved. V was cut by 6 bases and J by 4 bases, with 15 bases left in between. This CDR3 is 14 amino acids long. The germline CDR1 and CDR2 sequences are MNHEY and SVGAGI. CDR3 coding DNA: TGTGCCAGCAGCAGGACTCGAGGGAGCACTGAAGCTTTCTTT. Protein product: CASSRTRGSTEAFF.

The chain recombines TRBV15 with TRBJ1-6, with TRBD1 matching 7 bases. V dropped 5 bases and J dropped 2; count of bases not matched to a gene: 3. The CDR3 has 15 residues. Germline V gene sequence: CDR1 LNHNV, CDR2 YYDKDF (reference sequence). CDR3 sequence (DNA): TGTGCCACCAGCGGCAGGGGGACCTATAATTCACCCCTCCACTTT. It codes for CATSGRGTYNSPLHF.

The chain couples TRBV29-1 to TRBJ2-7; 11 bases match TRBD1. The length of the CDR3 is 12 residues. CDR1 and CDR2 from the germline V gene are SQVTM and ANQGSEA. V lost 4 bases and J lost 6; bases outside the gene matches: 2. The CDR3: CSVGGQGAEQYF. CDR3 in DNA: TGCAGCGTTGGCGGACAGGGGGCCGAGCAGTACTTC.

The chain is built from TRBV20-1 and TRBJ2-5; D may be TRBD1 or TRBD2 (5 bases each). Germline V gene lookup returns CDR1 DFQATT and CDR2 SNEGSKA (reference sequence). This CDR3 is 14 amino acids long. V shed 0 bases and J shed 1 base, with 9 bases lying between them. CDR3 sequence reads: CSARDHGTQETQYF. CDR3 DNA sequence: TGCAGTGCTAGAGATCATGGGACCCAAGAGACCCAGTACTTC.

The V call is TRBV2, the J call TRBJ1-2; TRBD1 matches at 7 bases. Germline V lookup: CDR1 SNHLY, CDR2 FYNNEI. Trimming removed 6 bases from V and 2 bases from J; junction bases left unmatched: 6. This CDR3 region has 14 residues. The CDR3 sequence is CASSLQGQNYGYTF. The CDR3 DNA sequence: TGTGCCAGCAGCCTACAGGGGCAAAACTATGGCTACACCTTC.

In this sample, this clonotype turned up many times. The rearrangement uses TRBV12-3 or TRBV12-4 and TRBJ2-6, with a possible D match to TRBD1 (6 bases). The CDR3 contains 16 residues. V was cut by 6 bases and J by 0 bases, with 12 bases left in between. CDR3 protein: CASSYDRSSGANVLTF. The CDR3 bases are TGTGCCAGCAGCTATGACAGGAGCTCTGGGGCCAACGTCCTGACTTTC.

This rearrangement joins TRBV29-1 to TRBJ2-5, with a possible D match to TRBD1 (6 bases). V gave up 6 bases and J gave up 0 bases, with 14 bases separating them. Germline CDR1 SQVTM, CDR2 ANQGSEA. The CDR3 spans 14 residues. CDR3 residues: CSVGPGTNQETQYF. CDR3 nucleotide sequence: TGCAGCGTGGGTCCCGGGACAAACCAAGAGACCCAGTACTTC.

The table lists this clonotype with many counts. V and J are TRBV5-1 and TRBJ2-2, with a tentative D call TRBD2 (6 bases). The CDR3 consists of 17 residues. V was trimmed by 0 bases and J by 5 bases, leaving 17 bases between them. The germline gives CDR1 SGHRS, CDR2 YFSETQ. The CDR3 is CASSLAGGVSWTGELFF. CDR3 sequence (DNA): TGCGCCAGCAGCTTGGCCGGCGGGGTATCATGGACCGGGGAGCTGTTTTTT.

V and J are TRBV29-1 and TRBJ1-2; no firm D call. Germline values: CDR1 SQVTM, CDR2 ANQGSEA. The germline V and J ends were trimmed by 0 bases and 4 bases, with 12 bases remaining between them. This CDR3 has 14 amino acids. The chain's CDR3 is CSVEEGRALYGYTF. The CDR3 bases are TGCAGCGTTGAAGAGGGCCGTGCTCTCTATGGCTACACCTTC.

Many counts were recorded for this clonotype. This chain connects TRBV5-8 to TRBJ2-5, with 10 bases that match TRBD2. V lost 0 bases to trimming and J lost 2 bases; unmatched junction nucleotides: 7. The germline V gene has CDR1 SGHTS and CDR2 YDEGEE. This CDR3 is built from 17 residues. CDR3 DNA: TGTGCCAGCAGCTTGGTCGGTAGCGGGAGGTGGCAAGAGACCCAGTACTTC. This translates into CASSLVGSGRWQETQYF.

Turning to this clonotype: One junction end disagrees with the germline gene, perhaps due to a read error. The chain recombines TRBV7-9 with TRBJ1-2; TRBD1 matches at 7 bases. Germline V gives CDR1 SEHNR, CDR2 FQNEAQ (reference sequence). The CDR3 length is 14 residues. The CDR3: CASSHRDSLYGYIF. CDR3 coding DNA: TGTGCCAGCAGCCACCGGGACAGCTTATATGGCTACATCTTC. Complete variable domain (other parts from reference TRBV7-9 and TRBJ1-2): DTGVSQNPRHKITKRGQNVTFRCDPISEHNRLYWYRQTLGQGPEFLTYFQNEAQLEKSRLLSDRFSAERPKGSFSTLEIQRTEQGDSAMYLCASSHRDSLYGYIFGSGTRLTVV.

This clonotype was observed many times. The chain combines TRBV12-3 or TRBV12-4 with TRBJ2-7; D might be TRBD1 or TRBD2, each matching 5 bases. V was shortened by 6 bases and J by 3 bases, with 9 bases between the two germline ends. There are 12 residues in the CDR3. CDR3 in amino acids: CASSGTFYEQYF. As DNA, the CDR3 is TGTGCCAGCAGCGGGACCTTCTACGAGCAGTACTTC.

V gene TRBV6-5 combines with J gene TRBJ2-5, with TRBD1 identical over 8 bases. J was trimmed by 3 bases and V by 4 bases; bases with no gene match: 4. There are 14 residues in the CDR3. Germline assignment: CDR1 MNHEY and CDR2 SVGAGI. The CDR3 DNA reads TGTGCCAGCAGTTGCCAGACAGGGGAAGAGACCCAGTACTTC. Encoded protein: CASSCQTGEETQYF.

J is TRBJ1-2 and V is TRBV7-9, with TRBD1 identical over 9 bases. The CDR3 spans 14 residues. V trimming: 5 bases; J trimming: 4 bases; junction bases outside the gene matches: 5. Germline V gene data show CDR1 as SEHNR and CDR2 as FQNEAQ (reference sequence). CDR3 loop: CASSEPGQGYGYTF. The DNA for the CDR3 is TGTGCCAGCAGCGAACCGGGACAGGGCTATGGCTACACCTTC.

The rearrangement uses TRBV7-6 and TRBJ2-5; 8 bases are shared with TRBD2. The CDR3 covers 15 residues. V shed 4 bases, J shed 3 bases, and the junction held 7 bases outside the gene matches. Per the germline V gene, CDR1 is SGHVS and CDR2 is FNYEAQ. The CDR3 DNA is TGTGCCAGCAGCTCGGGAGGGGCAGGGAAAGAGACCCAGTACTTC. This codes for CASSSGGAGKETQYF.

This clonotype was counted between two and nine times. A much larger clone is a single base away; this may be a read error. V and J are TRBV29-1 and TRBJ2-7; the D gene is possibly TRBD1 (5 bases). The CDR3 is 13 residues long. Germline V CDR1 and CDR2: SQVTM, ANQGSEA. Deletions cut 4 bases from V and 2 bases from J, with 12 bases between. The CDR3 nucleotides are TGCAGCGTTGGGGCAGGGAAGACCTACGAGCAGTACTTC. Its translation: CSVGAGKTYEQYF.

The chain has TRBV29-1 and TRBJ2-5, with D uncertain. Trimming took off 3 bases at V and 5 bases at J, with 7 bases between the two ends. Germline V gives CDR1 SQVTM, CDR2 ANQGSEA. The CDR3 loop spans 11 amino acids. CDR3 in DNA: TGCAGCGTTGAGGCTACGGAGACCCAGTACTTC. Protein: CSVEATETQYF.

This clonotype occurred many times. This chain uses TRBV25-1 with TRBJ1-1, with 9 positions matching TRBD1. J lost 5 bases, V lost 4 bases, and 2 bases had no gene match. Germline CDR1 is MGHDK and CDR2 is SYGVNS. The CDR3 is made up of 13 amino acids. The CDR3 spells CASSGTGATEAFF. Here the CDR3 DNA reads TGTGCCAGCAGTGGGACAGGGGCGACTGAAGCTTTCTTT.

The chain couples TRBV15 to TRBJ1-5; 7 bases align to TRBD1. The CDR3 spans 16 residues. CDR1 and CDR2 (germline): LNHNV, YYDKDF (reference sequence). J gave up 1 base and V 1 base, and 4 bases lay outside the gene matches. CDR3 sequence (DNA): TGTGCCACCAGCAGAGGGACAGGTGAAAGCAATCAGCCCCAGCATTTT. Its protein is CATSRGTGESNQPQHF.

This chain joins TRBV7-9 and TRBJ2-5, with D possibly matching TRBD2 (6 bases). The length of the CDR3 is 15 residues. The V end was cut by 8 bases, the J end by 4 bases, with 20 bases between. CDR1 and CDR2 (germline): SEHNR, FQNEAQ (reference sequence). CDR3 sequence: CASGGFGGSGETQYF. The CDR3 DNA sequence: TGTGCCAGCGGGGGGTTTGGGGGATCGGGAGAGACCCAGTACTTC.

This clonotype has at least ten counts. The chain carries TRBV7-9 and TRBJ2-7; D not resolved. CDR1 is SEHNR, CDR2 FQNEAQ, per germline (reference sequence). The CDR3 runs 14 residues. V gave up 5 bases and J gave up 4 bases, with 15 bases separating them. Here the CDR3 reads CASSPDGTLYEQYF. The CDR3 nucleotides read TGTGCCAGCAGCCCGGACGGCACTTTATACGAGCAGTACTTC.

In its sample, this clonotype was seen a few times. V usage is TRBV7-2 and J usage is TRBJ1-2; D is perhaps TRBD1 (6 bases). CDR3 size: 16 residues. The V end lost 5 bases, the J end lost 0 bases, and 16 bases lay between the germline ends. Germline values: CDR1 SGHTA, CDR2 FQGNSA. CDR3 sequence (DNA): TGTGCCAGCAGCCAAGGGGGGGCCCAAGCTAACTATGGCTACACCTTC. This translates into CASSQGGAQANYGYTF.

The V call is TRBV28, the J call TRBJ2-7; D gene ambiguous. This CDR3 spans 14 amino acids. Germline loops: CDR1 MDHEN, CDR2 SYDVKM. The V gene lost 5 bases and the J gene lost 3 bases, with 14 bases spanning the gap. The CDR3 is CASSPMFRSYEQYF. The CDR3 DNA follows: TGTGCCAGCAGTCCGATGTTTCGTAGCTACGAGCAGTACTTC.

This clonotype was observed a handful of times. The chain joins TRBV7-3 to TRBJ2-1; D is possibly TRBD1 (6 bases). Germline CDR1 is SGHTA and CDR2 is FQGTGA. The V gene lost 3 bases and the J gene lost 5 bases, with 11 bases spanning the gap. This CDR3 is 14 amino acids long. Written as DNA, the CDR3 is TGTGCCAGCAGCTTGGACAGAACCCACAATGAGCAGTTCTTC. It specifies CASSLDRTHNEQFF.

Worth noting for this clonotype: The DNA is left out, because the CDR3 cannot be placed on it with certainty; the CDR3 is given as TCRdb lists it. This rearrangement joins TRBV10-3 to TRBJ2-5; the table's TRBD1 call for D was not verified on the DNA. Germline V gene data show CDR1 as ENHRY and CDR2 as SYGVKD. The CDR3 is made up of 20 amino acids, end residues included. CDR3 in amino acids: CAISPDRNYGYTFGSGTQYF.

This clonotype appeared a few times. The rearrangement uses TRBV7-3 and TRBJ2-1; TRBD2 aligns across 8 bases. The CDR3 has 15 residues. V dropped 5 bases and J dropped 7; count of bases not matched to a gene: 10. The germline V gene has CDR1 SGHTA and CDR2 FQGTGA. CDR3 sequence (DNA): TGTGCCAGCAGCCCAAGCGGGAGTCAGGGGAATGAGCAGTTCTTC. As protein: CASSPSGSQGNEQFF. The entire variable domain, with the rest obtained from reference TRBV7-3 and TRBJ2-1, is as follows: GAGVSQTPSNKVTEKGKYVELRCDPISGHTALYWYRQSLGQGPEFLIYFQGTGAADDSGLPNDRFFAVRPEGSVSTLKIQRTERGDSAVYLCASSPSGSQGNEQFFGPGTRLTVL.

As regards this clonotype: A clone one base away is much larger, so this may be a read error. DNA of the CDR3: TGCAGCATTGAGGCCCGACCCGGCTACGAGCAGTACTTC. As protein: CSIEARPGYEQYF. The chain combines TRBV29-1 with TRBJ2-7; D gene uncertain. The CDR3 has 13 residues. Germline loops: CDR1 SQVTM, CDR2 ANQGSEA.

This clonotype was recorded only once. The chain couples TRBV20-1 to TRBJ1-2; 8 nucleotides line up with TRBD1. Germline V gives CDR1 DFQATT, CDR2 SNEGSKA (reference sequence). The ends lost 8 bases at V and 5 bases at J; junction bases unmatched: 16. The CDR3 runs 15 residues. In nucleotides, the CDR3 is TGCAGTCCAAGAGTGGGGGGGACAGGAACATATGGCTACACCTTC. This gives the protein CSPRVGGTGTYGYTF.

A remark on this clonotype: A much larger clone differs from this one at a single base, so this may be a read error. The chain is built from TRBV6-5 and TRBJ1-4; 9 positions match TRBD1. CDR1 MNHEY and CDR2 SVGAGI come from the germline V gene. The CDR3 spans 15 residues. For the CDR3, the DNA is TGTGCCATCAGTTACCTACAGGGGGCGGTGAGAAAACTGTTTTTT. Its translation: CAISYLQGAVRKLFF.